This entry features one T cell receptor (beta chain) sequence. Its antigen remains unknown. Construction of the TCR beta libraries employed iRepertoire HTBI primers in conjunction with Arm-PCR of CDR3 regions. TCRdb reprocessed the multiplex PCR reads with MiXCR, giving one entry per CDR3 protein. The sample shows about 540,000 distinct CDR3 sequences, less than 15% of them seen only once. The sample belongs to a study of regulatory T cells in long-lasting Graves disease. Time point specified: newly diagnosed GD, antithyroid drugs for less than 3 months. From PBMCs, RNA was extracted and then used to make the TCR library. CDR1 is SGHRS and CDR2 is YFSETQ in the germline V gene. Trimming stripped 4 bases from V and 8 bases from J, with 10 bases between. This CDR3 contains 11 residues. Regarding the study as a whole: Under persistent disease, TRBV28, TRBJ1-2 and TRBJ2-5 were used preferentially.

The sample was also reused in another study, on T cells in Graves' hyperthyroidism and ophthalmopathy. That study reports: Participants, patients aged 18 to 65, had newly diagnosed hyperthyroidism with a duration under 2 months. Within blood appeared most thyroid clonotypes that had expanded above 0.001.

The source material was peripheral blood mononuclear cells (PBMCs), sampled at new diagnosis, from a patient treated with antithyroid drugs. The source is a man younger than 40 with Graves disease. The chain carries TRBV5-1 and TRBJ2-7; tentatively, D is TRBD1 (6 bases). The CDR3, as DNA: TGCGCCAGCAGCCTACAGGGAAAGCAGTACTTC. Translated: CASSLQGKQYF.